This T cell receptor beta chain was retrieved from a study of T cell responses to AZD1222 COVID-19 vaccine. Study summary: Pooling was applied to second doses at about 4 or about 12 weeks.

V lost 3 bases to trimming and J lost 2 bases; unmatched junction nucleotides: 9. Germline V gene sequence: CDR1 LGHDT, CDR2 YNNKEL (reference sequence). The CDR3 totals 16 residues. Study-wide results and caveats: Mostly white British, mostly female donors; authors suggested clonal diversity may be underestimated. The span of vaccine-associated CD4 TCRs extended across spike, with dominance at 160-218 and 743-854.

In the case of this clone: What it binds is not known.

TCRdb's table, derived via immunoSEQ multiplex PCR, lists solely in-frame clones and lacks some. The data contain tens of thousands of clones, roughly 85% of them singletons. The V call is TRBV3-1 (or the pseudogene TRBV3-2), the J call TRBJ1-2; TRBD1 aligns across 7 bases. The sequencing used peripheral blood, collected on day 0 of AZD1222 vaccination. The clonotype originates from an adult in good health. The CDR3 here is CASSHLSTGPNYGYTF. The CDR3, as DNA: TGTGCCAGCAGCCACCTGTCGACAGGGCCCAACTATGGCTACACCTTC.